The clone carrying this T cell receptor beta chain was detected only a few times. The CDR3 contains 13 residues. Per the germline V gene, CDR1 is SQVTM and CDR2 is ANQGSEA. With 4 bases clipped from V and 7 bases from J, the junction kept 4 bases outside the gene matches. The data are from a study of T cells in Graves' hyperthyroidism and ophthalmopathy. Turning to the study itself: Blood was drawn when the patient was first diagnosed and still untreated.

It was RNA transcripts that yielded the amplified TCR beta CDR3 regions. The HTBI set primed first-round TCR CDR3 RT-PCR. TCRdb passed the multiplex PCR reads through MiXCR, listing each CDR3 protein once. Of 490,000 or so distinct CDR3 sequences listed, 20% are singletons. Under 3 months was the duration of disease in ophthalmopathy patients, who also had a Clinical Activity Score of at least 3 and a NOSPECS grade of at least 4. Those patients with uncontrolled infection, other autoimmune disease, pregnancy or lactation were excluded. Input material: blood. J is TRBJ2-7 and V is TRBV29-1, with 13 bases aligning to TRBD2. The TCR originated in a man aged 35-49 years with Graves' ophthalmopathy. For the CDR3, the DNA is TGCAGCGTTGGGACTAGCGGGGGCTGGGAGCAGTACTTC. Protein: CSVGTSGGWEQYF.